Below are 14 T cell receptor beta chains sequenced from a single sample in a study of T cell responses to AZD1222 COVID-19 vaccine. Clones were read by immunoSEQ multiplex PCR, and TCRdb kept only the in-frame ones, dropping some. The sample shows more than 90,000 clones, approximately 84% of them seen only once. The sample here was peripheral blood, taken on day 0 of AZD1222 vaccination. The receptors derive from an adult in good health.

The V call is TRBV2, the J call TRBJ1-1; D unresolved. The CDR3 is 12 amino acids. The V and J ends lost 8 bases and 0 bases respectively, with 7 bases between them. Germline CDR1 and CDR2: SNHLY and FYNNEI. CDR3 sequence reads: CASGRMNTEAFF. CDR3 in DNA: TGTGCCAGCGGAAGGATGAACACTGAAGCTTTCTTT.

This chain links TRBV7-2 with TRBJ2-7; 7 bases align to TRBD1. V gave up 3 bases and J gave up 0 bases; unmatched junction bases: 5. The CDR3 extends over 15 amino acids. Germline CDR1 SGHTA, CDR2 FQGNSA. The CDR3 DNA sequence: TGTGCCAGCAGCTTTGGGGCAGGGGGCTCCTACGAGCAGTACTTC. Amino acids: CASSFGAGGSYEQYF.

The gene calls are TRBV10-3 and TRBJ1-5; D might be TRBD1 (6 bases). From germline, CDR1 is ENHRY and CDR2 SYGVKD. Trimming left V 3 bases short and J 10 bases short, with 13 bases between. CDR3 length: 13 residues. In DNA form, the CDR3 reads TGTGCCATCAGTGAATTCGGGGGCGACCCCCAGCATTTT. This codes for CAISEFGGDPQHF.

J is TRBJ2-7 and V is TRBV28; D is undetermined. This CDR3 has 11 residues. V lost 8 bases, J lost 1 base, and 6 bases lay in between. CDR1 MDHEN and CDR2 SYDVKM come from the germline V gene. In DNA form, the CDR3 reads TGTGCCAGCGGGCGGTCCTACGAGCAGTACTTC. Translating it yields CASGRSYEQYF.

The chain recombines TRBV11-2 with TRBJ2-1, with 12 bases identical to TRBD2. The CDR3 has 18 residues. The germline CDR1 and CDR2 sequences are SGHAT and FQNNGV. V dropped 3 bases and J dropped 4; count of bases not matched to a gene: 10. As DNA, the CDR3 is TGTGCCAGCAGCTTCCGACTAGCGGGAGAAATCCTGTACAATGAGCAGTTCTTC. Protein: CASSFRLAGEILYNEQFF.

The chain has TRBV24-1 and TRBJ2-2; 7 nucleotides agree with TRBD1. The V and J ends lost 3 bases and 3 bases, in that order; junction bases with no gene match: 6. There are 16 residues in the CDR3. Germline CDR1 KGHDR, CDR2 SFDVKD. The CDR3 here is CATSDPRDSDTGELFF. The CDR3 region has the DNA TGTGCCACCAGTGATCCTCGGGACAGTGACACCGGGGAGCTGTTTTTT.

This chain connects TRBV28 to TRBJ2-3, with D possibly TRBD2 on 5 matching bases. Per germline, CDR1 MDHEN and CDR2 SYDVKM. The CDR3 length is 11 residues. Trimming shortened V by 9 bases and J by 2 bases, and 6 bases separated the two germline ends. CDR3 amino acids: CARDSTDTQYF. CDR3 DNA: TGTGCCAGGGACTCCACAGATACGCAGTATTTT.

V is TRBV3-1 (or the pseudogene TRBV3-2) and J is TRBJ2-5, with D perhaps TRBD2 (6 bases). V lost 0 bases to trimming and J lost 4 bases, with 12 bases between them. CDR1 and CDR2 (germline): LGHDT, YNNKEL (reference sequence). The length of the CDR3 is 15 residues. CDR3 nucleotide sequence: TGTGCCAGCAGCCAAGAAACTAGCTTCGCAGAGACCCAGTACTTC. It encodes CASSQETSFAETQYF.

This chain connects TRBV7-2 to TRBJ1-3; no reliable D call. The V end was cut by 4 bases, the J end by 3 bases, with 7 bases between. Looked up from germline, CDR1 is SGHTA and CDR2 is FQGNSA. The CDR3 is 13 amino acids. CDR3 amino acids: CASSSGGGNTIYF. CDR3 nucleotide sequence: TGTGCCAGCAGCTCAGGAGGTGGAAACACCATATATTTT. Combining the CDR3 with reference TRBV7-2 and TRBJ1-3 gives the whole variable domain GAGVSQSPSNKVTEKGKDVELRCDPISGHTALYWYRQSLGQGLEFLIYFQGNSAPDKSGLPSDRFSAERTGGSVSTLTIQRTQQEDSAVYLCASSSGGGNTIYFGEGSWLTVV.

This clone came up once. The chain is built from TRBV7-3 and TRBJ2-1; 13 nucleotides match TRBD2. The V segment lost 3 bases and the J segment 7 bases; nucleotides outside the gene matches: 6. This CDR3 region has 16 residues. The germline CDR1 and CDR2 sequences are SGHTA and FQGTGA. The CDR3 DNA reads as TGTGCCAGCAGCTTGACCGGGACTAGCGGGGTAAATGAGCAGTTCTTC. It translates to CASSLTGTSGVNEQFF.

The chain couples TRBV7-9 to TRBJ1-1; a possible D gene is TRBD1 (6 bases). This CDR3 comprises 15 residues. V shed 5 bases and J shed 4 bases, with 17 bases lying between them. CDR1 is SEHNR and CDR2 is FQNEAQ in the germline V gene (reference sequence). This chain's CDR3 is CASSRGSVRGTEAFF. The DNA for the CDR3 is TGTGCCAGCAGCCGCGGCTCTGTCAGGGGCACTGAAGCTTTCTTT. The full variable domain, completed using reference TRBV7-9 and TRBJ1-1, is DTGVSQNPRHKITKRGQNVTFRCDPISEHNRLYWYRQTLGQGPEFLTYFQNEAQLEKSRLLSDRFSAERPKGSFSTLEIQRTEQGDSAMYLCASSRGSVRGTEAFFGQGTRLTVV.

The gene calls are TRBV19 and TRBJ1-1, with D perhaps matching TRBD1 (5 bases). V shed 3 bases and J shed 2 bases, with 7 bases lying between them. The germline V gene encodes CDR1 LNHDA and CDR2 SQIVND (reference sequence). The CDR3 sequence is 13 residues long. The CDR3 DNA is TGTGCCAGTAGTATCCGGGACAACACTGAAGCTTTCTTT. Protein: CASSIRDNTEAFF.

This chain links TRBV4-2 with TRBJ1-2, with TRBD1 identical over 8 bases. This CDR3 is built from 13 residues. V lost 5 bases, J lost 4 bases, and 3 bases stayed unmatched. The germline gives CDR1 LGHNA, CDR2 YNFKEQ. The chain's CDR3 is CASSNRGAYGYTF. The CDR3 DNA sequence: TGTGCCAGCAGCAACAGGGGGGCCTATGGCTACACCTTC.

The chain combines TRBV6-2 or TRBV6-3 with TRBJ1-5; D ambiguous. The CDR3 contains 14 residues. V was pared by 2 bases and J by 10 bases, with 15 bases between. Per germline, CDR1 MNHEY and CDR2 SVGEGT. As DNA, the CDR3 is TGTGCCAGCAGTTACGTGTGGGAGACGGGACCCCAGCATTTT. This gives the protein CASSYVWETGPQHF.